The T cell receptor beta chain described here comes from a study of OX40 agonist ivuxolimab in advanced cancers. Looked up from germline, CDR1 is MNHNS and CDR2 is SASEGT. The ends lost 7 bases at V and 1 base at J; junction bases unmatched: 5. The CDR3 is 15 residues long. This clone was counted between two and nine times. The protocol was immunoSEQ multiplex PCR, while the TCRdb copy is restricted to in-frame clones and leaves out a portion. The profile shows over 45,000 clones, around 89% of them singletons. The chain employs TRBV6-1 and TRBJ2-1, with 9 bases identical to TRBD2. The receptor was isolated from an adult with an advanced solid tumor such as melanoma, head and neck, liver or kidney cancer. Material: CD4+ or CD8+ T cells sorted from blood, obtained in a trial of the OX40 agonist ivuxolimab. CDR3 nucleotide sequence: TGTGCCAGCACCGGAACTAGCGGGTCCTACAATGAGCAGTTCTTC. This translates into CASTGTSGSYNEQFF.